This T cell receptor (beta chain) was sequenced for a study of somatic mutations in cytotoxic T cells in rheumatoid arthritis (TCRdb year 2017). A note on the overall study: Peripheral blood (about 28 ml EDTA) was collected from patients immediately after diagnosis and before any treatment began. To characterize clonality, the study used TCRB deep sequencing while asking whether somatic mutations are carried by expanded CD8+ T-cell clones in newly diagnosed, untreated rheumatoid arthritis. The median ages of the patient and control groups were essentially identical. For 55 to 70 rheumatoid arthritis patients and fewer than 25 healthy controls, TCRB deep sequencing was carried out. Some T-cell populations stained with V beta antibodies were sorted by flow on a FACSAria II or Sony SH800 to nearly 100% purity, with sorted V beta1+ cells additionally subjected to TCRB sequencing. The investigation overall reported the following: An increase of CD8+ clonality with age was seen in patients (Spearman r=0.49) but not in healthy controls. The slight TRBV07 underrepresentation in patients was not adjusted for multiple comparisons. CD8+ T-cell clonality did not differ significantly between rheumatoid arthritis patients and age-matched healthy controls. The largest CD8+ clone made up more than 20% of CD8+ cells in about an eighth of the 65 patients, and blood and synovial fluid shared several identical CD8+ TCRB sequences. The antigen targets of the expanded CD8+ clones were unknown, and absence from virus-specific databases did not rule out viral specificity.

This clone has only one observation. Its antigen is still unknown. Base-call qualities are not available, and no considerably larger clone is one nucleotide away. V is cut by 6 bases and J by 6 bases, and the space between the germline ends is 6 bases. CDR1 and CDR2, per the germline V gene, are SNHLY and FYNNEI. From its cysteine to its phenylalanine, the CDR3 spans 10 amino acids. Only the CDR3 DNA stays, 30 bases, in frame from base 1. Genomic DNA underwent TCRB CDR3 sequencing using the immunoSEQ assay. The paper's processing steps were these. Published virus-specific TCRB sequences were compared with patient CD8+ clones larger than 1%, and only a few matches were found. Analyses were restricted to productive TCRB rearrangements. A clone was defined by a unique TCRB CDR3 sequence, and clonality was computed as a productive clonality index based on Shannon entropy. Repertoire overlap for a pair of samples was computed from each clone's template counts relative to total templates per sample. A correlation with a Spearman r of 0.6 to 0.65 was found between V-gene usage by flow cytometry and V-gene usage by TCRB sequencing. This is the immuneACCESS table as TCRdb keeps it, with only in-frame sequences that have V and J called. A part of the clones is gone; compared with another copy, unresolved V genes explain less than half, and the rest is unexplained. V, J and clone size derive from that table, while D and trimming were established from the DNA sequence. The sample table lists approximately 9,500 clones, around four fifths of them with a count of one. The ten biggest clones cover more than 6.5% of the sample.

Flow cytometry confirmed the purity of CD4+ and CD8+ cells that had been isolated by positive magnetic bead selection on an AutoMACS. Initial screening for clonal expansions relied on flow cytometry with a TCR V beta antibody panel, after which sorted CD8+ fractions underwent TCRB deep sequencing for characterization. Ficoll-Paque PLUS density gradient separation was used to isolate peripheral blood mononuclear cells. Nucleospin Tissue or Tissue XS kits were used to extract DNA from CD4-enriched, CD8-enriched or PBMC samples, and a Qubit 2.0 fluorometer was used for quantification. Input material: CD8+ T cells sorted from blood. The receptor's source is an adult with rheumatoid arthritis. Rearrangement joined TRBV2 to TRBJ2-7; TRBD1 might be the D gene, on 5 matching bases. The DNA reads TGTGCCAGCAGAGGGGCCGAGCAGTACTTC. Translated, this gives CASRGAEQYF.